A selection of T cell receptor beta chains follows, all from one sample in a study of graft-versus-host responses after intestinal transplantation. The data were produced by immunoSEQ multiplex PCR, yet TCRdb's version contains in-frame clones alone and is incomplete. Counted here are approximately 54,000 clones, about 90% occurring once; the ten biggest clones make up around 5.1%. The sample consisted of PBMCs, taken about 93 weeks after intestinal transplant. These receptors all come from a human patient who received an intestinal transplant, so some T cells may come from the graft donor. CDR3s include the opening cysteine and the closing phenylalanine or tryptophan. Fields, in order: D gene, clone size, J gene, CDR3 length, V gene, CDR3 protein, CDR3 DNA. D genes are given only for firm matches. A row's size may be missing; if present it is once, few, many or a size class.

NA,NA,TRBJ2-1,16,TRBV7-8,CASSSAGRSSYNEQFF,TGTGCCAGCAGCTCGGCTGGCCGAAGCTCCTACAATGAGCAGTTCTTC
NA,NA,TRBJ2-1,13,TRBV4-1,CASSQSFQGEQFF,TGCGCCAGCAGCCAATCGTTCCAGGGGGAGCAGTTCTTC
TRBD2,NA,TRBJ2-1,14,TRBV7-2,CASSLLAGPVEQFF,TGTGCCAGCAGCTTACTAGCGGGGCCGGTTGAGCAGTTCTTC
NA,NA,TRBJ1-2,15,TRBV9,CASSARGGVNYGYTF,TGTGCCAGCAGCGCCCGAGGGGGAGTCAACTATGGCTACACCTTC
TRBD2,NA,TRBJ2-1,16,TRBV27,CASSLPGGGPYNEQFF,TGTGCCAGCAGTTTACCCGGGGGGGGGCCCTACAATGAGCAGTTCTTC
TRBD1,NA,TRBJ2-7,15,TRBV11-1,CASSSRDRAPYEQYF,TGTGCCAGCAGCTCCCGGGACAGGGCCCCCTACGAGCAGTACTTC
TRBD1,NA,TRBJ1-3,14,TRBV6-1,CASGWTGTGNTIYF,TGTGCCAGCGGCTGGACAGGGACTGGAAACACCATATATTTT
NA,NA,TRBJ1-1,13,TRBV9,CASSAPVGPEAFF,TGTGCCAGCAGCGCCCCGGTTGGCCCTGAAGCTTTCTTT
TRBD2,once,TRBJ2-3,16,TRBV9,CASSSSAGGSTDTQYF,TGTGCCAGCAGCTCGTCAGCGGGGGGATCCACAGATACGCAGTATTTT
TRBD1,NA,TRBJ1-2,15,TRBV27,CASSSGQATNYGYTF,TGTGCCAGCAGTTCGGGACAGGCCACTAACTATGGCTACACCTTC
NA,NA,TRBJ1-2,14,TRBV5-1,CASSPTAGTYGYTF,TGCGCCAGCAGTCCTACCGCGGGAACCTATGGCTACACCTTC